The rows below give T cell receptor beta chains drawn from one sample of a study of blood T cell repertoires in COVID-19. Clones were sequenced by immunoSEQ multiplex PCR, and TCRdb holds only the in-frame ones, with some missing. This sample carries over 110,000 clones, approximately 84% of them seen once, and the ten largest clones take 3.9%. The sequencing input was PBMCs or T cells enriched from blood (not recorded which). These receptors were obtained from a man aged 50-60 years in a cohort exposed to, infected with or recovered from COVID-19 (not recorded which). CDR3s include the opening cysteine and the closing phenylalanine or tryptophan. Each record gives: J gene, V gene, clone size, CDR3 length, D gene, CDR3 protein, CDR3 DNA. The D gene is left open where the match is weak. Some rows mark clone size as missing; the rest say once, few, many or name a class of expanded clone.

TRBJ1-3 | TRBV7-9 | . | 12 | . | CASSPLGNTIYF | TGTGCCAGCAGCCCATTGGGAAACACCATATATTTT
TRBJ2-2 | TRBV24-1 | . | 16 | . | CATSDDPGAGTRELFF | TGTGCCACCAGTGATGACCCGGGAGCGGGCACCCGGGAGCTGTTTTTT
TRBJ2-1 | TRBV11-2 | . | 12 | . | CASSLYGDEQFF | TGTGCCAGCAGCTTATACGGGGATGAGCAGTTCTTC
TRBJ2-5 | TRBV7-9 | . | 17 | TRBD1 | CASSPSIGQGARETQYF | TGTGCCAGCAGCCCTAGCATAGGACAGGGGGCGCGAGAGACCCAGTACTTC
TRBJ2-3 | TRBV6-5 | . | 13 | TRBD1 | CASSDRGGDTQYF | TGTGCCAGCAGCGACAGGGGCGGAGATACGCAGTATTTT
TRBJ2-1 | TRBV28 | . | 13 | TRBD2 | CASSGGGGNEQFF | TGTGCCAGCAGTGGCGGGGGGGGCAATGAGCAGTTCTTC
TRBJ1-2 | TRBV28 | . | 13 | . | CASSFRGARGYTF | TGTGCCAGCAGTTTTCGCGGGGCGCGGGGCTACACCTTC
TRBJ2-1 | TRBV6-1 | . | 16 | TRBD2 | CASSAREGRESNEQFF | TGTGCCAGCAGTGCCCGGGAGGGGAGGGAAAGCAACGAGCAGTTCTTC
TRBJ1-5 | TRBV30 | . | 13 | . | CAWSVSPYQPQHF | TGTGCCTGGAGTGTAAGCCCGTATCAGCCCCAGCATTTT
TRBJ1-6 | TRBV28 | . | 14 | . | CASSLPGGLSPLHF | TGTGCCAGCAGCCTGCCGGGGGGGCTTTCACCCCTCCACTTT
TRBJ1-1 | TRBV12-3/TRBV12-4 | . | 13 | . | CASSTHGNTEAFF | TGTGCCAGCAGCACCCACGGTAACACTGAAGCTTTCTTT
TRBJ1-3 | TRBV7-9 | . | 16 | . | CASSPSQGHSGNTIYF | TGTGCCAGCAGCCCCTCCCAGGGCCACTCTGGAAACACCATATATTTT
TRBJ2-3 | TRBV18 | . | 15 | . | CASSIGAGGTDTQYF | TGTGCCAGCTCAATCGGGGCAGGGGGCACAGATACGCAGTATTTT
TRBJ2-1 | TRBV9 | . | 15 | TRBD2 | CASSLTGTTYNEQFF | TGTGCCAGCAGCCTAACCGGGACTACCTACAATGAGCAGTTCTTC
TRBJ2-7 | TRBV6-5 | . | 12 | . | CASNRGFYEQYF | TGTGCCAGCAATAGGGGGTTCTACGAGCAGTACTTC
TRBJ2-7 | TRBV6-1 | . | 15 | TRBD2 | CASSERLAGADEQYF | TGTGCCAGCAGTGAACGGCTAGCGGGAGCGGACGAGCAGTACTTC
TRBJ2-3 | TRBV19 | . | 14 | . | CATVGSQHTDTQYF | TGTGCCACCGTCGGGAGTCAGCACACAGATACGCAGTATTTT
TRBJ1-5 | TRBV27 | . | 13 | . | CASSLFRGQPQHF | TGTGCCAGCAGTTTATTCCGGGGTCAGCCCCAGCATTTT
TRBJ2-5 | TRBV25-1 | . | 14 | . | CASSGAQGSETQYF | TGTGCCAGCAGTGGCGCCCAGGGGTCCGAGACCCAGTACTTC
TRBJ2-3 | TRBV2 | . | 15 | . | CASSGVRSTTDTQYF | TGTGCCAGCAGTGGGGTCAGGTCGACCACAGATACGCAGTATTTT
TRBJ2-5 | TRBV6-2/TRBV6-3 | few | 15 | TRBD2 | CASSYSTSGGETQYF | TGTGCCAGCAGTTACTCGACTAGCGGGGGGGAGACCCAGTACTTC
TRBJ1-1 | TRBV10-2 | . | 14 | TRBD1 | CASSGGRGLEPAFF | TGCGCCAGCAGTGGGGGCAGGGGGTTGGAACCAGCTTTCTTT
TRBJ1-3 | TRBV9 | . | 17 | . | CASSVSKVRDSGNTIYF | TGTGCCAGCAGCGTGTCAAAAGTGAGGGACTCTGGAAACACCATATATTTT
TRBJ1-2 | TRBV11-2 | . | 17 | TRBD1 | CASSLVAGGVIGYGYTF | TGTGCCAGCAGCTTAGTGGCAGGGGGCGTCATTGGCTATGGCTACACCTTC
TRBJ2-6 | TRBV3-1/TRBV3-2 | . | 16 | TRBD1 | CASSPTGISGANVLTF | TGTGCCAGCAGCCCGACAGGGATCTCTGGGGCCAACGTCCTGACTTTC
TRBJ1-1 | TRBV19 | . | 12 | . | CASSITGYEAFF | TGTGCCAGTAGTATTACAGGGTATGAAGCTTTCTTT
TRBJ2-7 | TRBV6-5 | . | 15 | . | CASIGRAEKFYEQYF | TGTGCCAGCATCGGCAGGGCCGAAAAATTCTACGAGCAGTACTTC